This is a list of T cell receptor beta chains from one sample in a study of beta chain features in type 1 diabetes. Produced via immunoSEQ multiplex PCR; TCRdb's table is partial and in-frame only. This sample carries 350,000 to 400,000 clones, roughly 16% of them seen once, and the ten largest clones take under 0.02%. Sequenced material: naive CD4+ T cells from blood. The receptors were sampled from a woman between 18 and 30 years old in good health. The conserved cysteine and the conserved F or W are not part of the CDR3 here. Fields, in order: V gene, D gene, clone size, CDR3 length, J gene, CDR3 protein. The D gene is left open where the match is weak. Rows may omit the clone size; those that give it use once, few, many or a size class.

>TRBV18|TRBD1|.|15|TRBJ2-7
ASSPPGTGQLLFEQY
>TRBV11-2|.|.|11|TRBJ1-2
ASSLGRNYGYT
>TRBV30|TRBD2|.|12|TRBJ2-3
AWREAGGTDTQY
>TRBV6-1|TRBD2|.|13|TRBJ2-1
ASRLAGGSYNEQF
>TRBV15|.|few|12|TRBJ1-2
ATSRDRTSYGYT
>TRBV30|TRBD2|.|13|TRBJ2-5
AWSVGLAGAETQY
>TRBV25-1|.|few|13|TRBJ2-5
ASSAPMGRGETQY
>TRBV4-3|TRBD2|.|13|TRBJ2-1
ASSPGLAGGNEQF
>TRBV23-1|TRBD2|few|14|TRBJ2-5
ASSQFLAEIKKTQY
>TRBV7-2|TRBD2|few|13|TRBJ2-7
ASSLGAGGVGEQY
>TRBV30|TRBD2|few|13|TRBJ2-3
AWSKSGRATDTQY
>TRBV7-2|TRBD1|few|13|TRBJ2-1
ASSLTGGKGNEQF
>TRBV7-9|.|few|13|TRBJ2-1
ASSLTGVISDEQF
>TRBV21-1|.|.|12|TRBJ2-3
ASKQGALSDTQY
>TRBV7-2|TRBD1|few|13|TRBJ1-4
ASSPGQGALGKLF
>TRBV15|TRBD1|few|13|TRBJ1-1
ATSRDLGQGTEAF
>TRBV5-1|TRBD1|few|15|TRBJ2-5
ASSLAKTGSDGETQY
>TRBV11-2|.|.|11|TRBJ1-5
ASSRRTDQPQH
>TRBV27|TRBD1|.|16|TRBJ2-4
ASSLYGQGLLAKNIQY
>TRBV7-2|TRBD2|.|13|TRBJ2-3
ASSPRGNSGAPRY
>TRBV11-2|TRBD2|few|14|TRBJ2-1
ASSLRLAGVYNEQF
>TRBV5-1|TRBD2|.|14|TRBJ2-5
ASSLAVAGAQETQY
>TRBV28|.|few|14|TRBJ2-6
ASSLRGYSGANVLT
>TRBV12-5|TRBD1|few|12|TRBJ2-2
ASGSGTGTGELF
>TRBV28|.|few|11|TRBJ2-7
ASFPAGHYEQY
>TRBV28|TRBD2|.|13|TRBJ2-2
ASSSGGPLSGELF
>TRBV29-1|.|.|12|TRBJ2-2
SVEGLPKAGELF
>TRBV18|.|few|14|TRBJ2-7
ASSPRASGRAYEQY
>TRBV25-1|TRBD1|few|13|TRBJ2-5
ASSEPGQGFETQY
>TRBV6-1|.|once|9|TRBJ1-2
ASSERGGYT
>TRBV5-1|.|.|13|TRBJ2-3
ASSLAPTSTDTQY
>TRBV5-1|.|.|13|TRBJ2-1
ASSTGQSSYNEQF
>TRBV18|.|.|13|TRBJ2-3
ASSSRDGSTDTQY
>TRBV5-1|.|few|13|TRBJ2-2
ASSWGGTGTGELF
>TRBV27|TRBD2|few|12|TRBJ2-1
ASSSPGLFTEQF
>TRBV14|.|.|12|TRBJ2-7
ASSPMTGSDEQY
>TRBV6-5|TRBD1|.|13|TRBJ2-7
ASRSGQGGSYEQY
>TRBV27|.|.|12|TRBJ2-3
ASSAGGPADTQY
>TRBV18|.|few|11|TRBJ1-2
ASSRGAFEGYT
>TRBV7-6|TRBD2|few|12|TRBJ2-1
ASSPGLAGNEQF
>TRBV9|TRBD1|.|12|TRBJ2-1
ASSVGTAYNEQF
>TRBV5-1|.|few|11|TRBJ1-1
ASSSLGSTEAF
>TRBV30|.|.|10|TRBJ2-1
AWSDQGNEQF
>TRBV9|TRBD2|.|14|TRBJ2-3
ASSAWTSELADTQY
>TRBV11-2|.|few|13|TRBJ2-3
ASSLVLGNSDTQY
>TRBV28|TRBD1|.|12|TRBJ2-7
ASSLSDRGGEQY
>TRBV27|.|.|12|TRBJ2-7
ASRTTHNPYEQY
>TRBV2|.|few|11|TRBJ2-5
ASKREQRETQY
>TRBV7-9|.|.|14|TRBJ2-3
ASSFRAGSVEDTQY
>TRBV28|TRBD2|.|14|TRBJ2-1
ASSLHPIAGVVEQF
>TRBV4-2|.|few|13|TRBJ2-7
ASSQERGGNYEQY